This T cell receptor (beta chain) was sequenced in a study of human T cells and chemical hapten exposure (dated by TCRdb to the early 2020s). Study-level background: For sensitization, 2% DPC in acetone was applied to a 2 cm by 2 cm area of upper inner arm skin. Weekly therapeutic DPC doses were additionally applied to the scalp of patients throughout the approximately 25-week study period. Patch testing was done on the upper back using Finn chambers containing 0.01% DPC, and results were scored after 6 days according to International Contact Dermatitis Research Group standards. Most of the patients in the cohort were female, and the cohort covered alopecia areata with under or over 50% scalp involvement, alopecia totalis and alopecia universalis. The libraries were sequenced as a pool, and the TCR yield per sample differed mostly because of small variations in library volumes within the pool. In alopecia patients, the study followed how the peripheral blood TCR repertoire changed in vivo over primary and secondary sensitization to diphenylcyclopropenone (DPC), a hapten. Blood samples were taken from patients before sensitization (week 0) and then at 2, 6 and about 24 weeks after DPC sensitization. For TCR sequencing, blood came from 25 to 35 alopecia patients at anywhere from one to four time points (pre-sensitization, 2, 6 and 24 weeks). General study outcomes and caveats: Patch test score was positively correlated with the number of PT1 expanded TCRs, with significance at thresholds 8, 16 and 32 but not at 4. DPC sensitization did not change the number of TCRs with a frequency above 1 in 1000, and there was no evidence of changes in global repertoire structure. After repeated subsampling, the strength of the expansion versus patch-test correlation and the threshold at which it became significant changed. Compared with pre-sensitization or healthy control sets, expanded TCRs formed significantly more large CDR3 similarity clusters, which is consistent with antigen-driven responses. Because every patient had alopecia, a presumed autoimmune disease, the patients' immune response might differ from that of healthy individuals.

Library creation used RACE. TCRdb shows the sequencer as NextSeq 500. During library preparation, unique molecular identifiers were attached to individual cDNA molecules so that TCRs could be counted in a quantitative, reproducible way. Both TCR alpha and TCR beta chains were sequenced from each blood RNA sample. As for how the authors treated the data: Samples had a median of approximately 96,000 TCRs, with a range from about 23,224 to 750,000. V, J and CDR3 annotation of the TCR reads was carried out using the Decombinator software suite. For PS versus PT1 abundance plots, all samples were subsampled to the same number of TCRs (28,000). Expanded TCRs were defined as absent before sensitization and observed at least eight times at the 2-week time point. TCRdb reran the public reads through fastp at Q25 and MiXCR, keeping productive beta chains. Merged by CDR3 protein, the rows form single entries marked with the most common genes and DNA. TCRdb's processing, not the study's, gives the V and J calls here. For this sample there are fewer than 300,000 distinct CDR3 sequences; roughly 8% appear just once. 1.2% of the sample is in the top ten clones.

Regarding this clonotype: Which antigen it targets is not known. The sample holds no much larger clone one base away, and base qualities are not on file.

There are 15 amino acids in the CDR3, from cysteine to phenylalanine inclusive. The kept DNA is CDR3 alone, 45 bases in frame from the first base. CDR1 SGHAT and CDR2 FQNNGV are derived from the germline V gene. Trimming removed 3 bases from V and 4 bases from J, leaving 15 bases between the germline ends. Interpreted using the paper, the time point label stands for: pre-sensitization, week 0. What the treatment or condition label conveys for this sample: therapeutic diphenylcyclopropenone sensitization with weekly scalp DPC. At each patch-test visit, blood was drawn before the patch test was applied. To be eligible, patients had to be aged 18 to 70, diagnosed with alopecia and judged suitable for DPC therapy, while pregnant patients were excluded. Total RNA was extracted from unfractionated whole blood collected in Tempus Blood RNA tubes.

The specimen was whole blood, collected in connection with sensitization to the hapten diphenylcyclopropenone (DPC). The chain joins TRBV11-2 to TRBJ1-1; the D gene is perhaps TRBD1, on 6 matching bases. The sequence was obtained from a man aged 18-30 years with alopecia areata. Some clones in this sample may be carry-over from other donors' samples. The CDR3 is CASSFQGWGSTEAFF. In nucleotides, the sequence is TGTGCCAGCAGCTTTCAGGGGTGGGGAAGCACTGAAGCTTTCTTT. Supplemented by the reference TRBV11-2 and TRBJ1-1 proteins around the CDR3, the complete variable domain is EAGVAQSPRYKIIEKRQSVAFWCNPISGHATLYWYQQILGQGPKLLIQFQNNGVVDDSQLPKDRFSAERLKGVDSTLKIQPAKLEDSAVYLCASSFQGWGSTEAFFGQGTRLTVV.